This record looks at one T cell receptor (beta chain) sequence and its context. The entry originates in a study of T cell changes during pregnancy in multiple sclerosis. Assay used: immunoSEQ multiplex PCR; TCRdb lists only in-frame clones, some missing. The profile shows tens of thousands of clones, roughly 94% of them singletons. This clonotype was sampled from a female donor with multiple sclerosis, enrolled in a pregnancy study. The input for sequencing was peripheral blood, taken in the third trimester of pregnancy.

Written as DNA, the CDR3 is TGTGCCAGCAGTTACAGCTGGGCCTCCGGAAACACCATATATTTT. Protein: CASSYSWASGNTIYF. The chain is built from TRBV6-5 and TRBJ1-3; the D is unclear. The CDR3 has 15 residues. Germline V gene lookup returns CDR1 MNHEY and CDR2 SVGAGI. Trimming removed 2 bases from V and 4 bases from J, with 12 bases in between.